This passage covers 5 T cell receptor beta chains from one sample sequenced in a study of cytomegalovirus exposure and HLA in healthy donors. The PCR was carried out with 60 Vbeta primers and 13 Jbeta primers. TCRdb's copy holds only in-frame clones and misses some; the assay was immunoSEQ multiplex PCR. Counted here are around 170,000 clones, over 75% occurring once; the ten biggest clones make up 1% to 1.5%. The sequenced sample was PBMCs. The receptors derive from a man in his fifties in good health and CMV-seropositive.

The chain links TRBV5-1 to TRBJ2-5; 13 bases align to TRBD2. The J call may be faulty, since TRBJ2-7 better matches the DNA end. CDR1 is SGHRS, CDR2 YFSETQ, per germline. CDR3 length: 16 amino acids. The CDR3 loop is CASSPVGLAGAYEQYF. As DNA, the CDR3 is TGCGCCAGCAGCCCGGTAGGACTAGCGGGGGCCTACGAGCAGTACTTC.

The chain recombines TRBV4-1 with TRBJ2-1; TRBD1 might be the D (5 bases). In germline, CDR1 is MGHRA, CDR2 YSYEKL. V dropped 0 bases and J dropped 10 bases, with 16 bases sitting between them. CDR3 size: 15 residues. CDR3 nucleotide sequence: TGCGCCAGCAGCCAAGATTGGGGCTTGCCGCGGGAGCAGTTCTTC. Translation: CASSQDWGLPREQFF.

V is TRBV11-2 and J is TRBJ2-7; 12 nucleotides align to TRBD2. V gave up 5 bases and J gave up 2 bases; unmatched junction bases: 4. The CDR3 contains 15 residues. Germline CDR1 is SGHAT and CDR2 is FQNNGV. In DNA form, the CDR3 reads TGTGCCAGCAGCCCAGGACTAGCGGGACCCTACGAGCAGTACTTC. Protein product: CASSPGLAGPYEQYF.

The chain is built from TRBV19 and TRBJ2-5, with 9 bases identical to TRBD2. Germline-derived CDR1 and CDR2 are LNHDA and SQIVND (reference sequence). V lost 3 bases, J lost 2 bases, and 13 bases stayed unmatched. This CDR3 has 18 residues. For the CDR3, the DNA is TGTGCCAGTAGTATGGTAAAAGGACTAGCGAGTATACAAGAGACCCAGTACTTC. Translating it yields CASSMVKGLASIQETQYF.

The chain employs TRBV19 and TRBJ2-2, with TRBD2 as a possible D gene (5 bases). The germline gives CDR1 LNHDA, CDR2 SQIVND (reference sequence). This CDR3 has 14 residues. Trimming took 8 bases from V and 0 from J, leaving 10 bases between them. Here the CDR3 DNA reads TGTGCCAGTCGGGGAGAACCGAACACCGGGGAGCTGTTTTTT. Translated: CASRGEPNTGELFF.